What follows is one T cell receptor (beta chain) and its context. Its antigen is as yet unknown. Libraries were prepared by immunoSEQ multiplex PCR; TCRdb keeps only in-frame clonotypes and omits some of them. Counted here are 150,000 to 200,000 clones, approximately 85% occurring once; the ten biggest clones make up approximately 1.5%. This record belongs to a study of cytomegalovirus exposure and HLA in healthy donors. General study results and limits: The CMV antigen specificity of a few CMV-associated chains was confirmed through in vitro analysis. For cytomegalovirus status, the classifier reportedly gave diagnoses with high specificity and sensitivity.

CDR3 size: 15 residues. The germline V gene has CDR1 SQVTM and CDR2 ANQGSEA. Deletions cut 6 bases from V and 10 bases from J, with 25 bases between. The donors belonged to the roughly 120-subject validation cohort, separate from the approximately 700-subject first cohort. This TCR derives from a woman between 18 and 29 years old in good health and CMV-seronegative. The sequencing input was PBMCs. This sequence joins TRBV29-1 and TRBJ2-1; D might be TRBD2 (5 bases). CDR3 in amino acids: CSVAPRRSSLREQFF. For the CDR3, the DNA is TGCAGCGTGGCCCCAAGGCGGTCTAGCCTTCGAGAGCAGTTCTTC.